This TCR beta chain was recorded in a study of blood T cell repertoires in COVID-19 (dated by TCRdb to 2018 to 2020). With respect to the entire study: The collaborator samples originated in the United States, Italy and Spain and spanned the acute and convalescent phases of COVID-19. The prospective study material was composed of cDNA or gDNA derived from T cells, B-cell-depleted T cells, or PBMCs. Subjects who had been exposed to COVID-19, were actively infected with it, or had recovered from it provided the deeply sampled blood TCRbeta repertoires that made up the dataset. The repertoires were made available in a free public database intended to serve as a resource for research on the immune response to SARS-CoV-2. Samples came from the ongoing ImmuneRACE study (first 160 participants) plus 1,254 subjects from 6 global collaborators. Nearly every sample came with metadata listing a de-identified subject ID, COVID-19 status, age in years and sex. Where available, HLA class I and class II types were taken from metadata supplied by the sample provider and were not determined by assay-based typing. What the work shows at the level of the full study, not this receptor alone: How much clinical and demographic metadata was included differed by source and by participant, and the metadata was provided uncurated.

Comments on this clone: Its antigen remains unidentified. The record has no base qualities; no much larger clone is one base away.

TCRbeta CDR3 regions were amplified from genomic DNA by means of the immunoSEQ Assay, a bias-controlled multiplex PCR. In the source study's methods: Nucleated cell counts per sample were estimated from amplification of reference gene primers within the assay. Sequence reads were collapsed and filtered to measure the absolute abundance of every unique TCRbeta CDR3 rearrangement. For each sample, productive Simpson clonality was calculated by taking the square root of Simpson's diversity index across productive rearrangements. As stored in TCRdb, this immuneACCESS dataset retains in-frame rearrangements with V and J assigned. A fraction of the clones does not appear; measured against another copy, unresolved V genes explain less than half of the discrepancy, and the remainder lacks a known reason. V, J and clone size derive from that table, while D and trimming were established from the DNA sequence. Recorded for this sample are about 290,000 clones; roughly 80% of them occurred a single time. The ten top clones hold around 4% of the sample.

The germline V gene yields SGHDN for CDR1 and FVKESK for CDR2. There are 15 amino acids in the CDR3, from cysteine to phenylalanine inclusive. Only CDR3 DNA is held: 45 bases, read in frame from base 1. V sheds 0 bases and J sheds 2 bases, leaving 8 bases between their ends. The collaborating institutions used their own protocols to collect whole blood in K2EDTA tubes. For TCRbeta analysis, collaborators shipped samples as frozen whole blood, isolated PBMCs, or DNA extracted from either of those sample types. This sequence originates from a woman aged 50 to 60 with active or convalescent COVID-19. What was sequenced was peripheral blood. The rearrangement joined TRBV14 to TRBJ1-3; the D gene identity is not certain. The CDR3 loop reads CASSQDLTPGNTIYF. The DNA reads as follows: TGTGCCAGCAGCCAAGATCTAACCCCTGGAAACACCATATATTTT.